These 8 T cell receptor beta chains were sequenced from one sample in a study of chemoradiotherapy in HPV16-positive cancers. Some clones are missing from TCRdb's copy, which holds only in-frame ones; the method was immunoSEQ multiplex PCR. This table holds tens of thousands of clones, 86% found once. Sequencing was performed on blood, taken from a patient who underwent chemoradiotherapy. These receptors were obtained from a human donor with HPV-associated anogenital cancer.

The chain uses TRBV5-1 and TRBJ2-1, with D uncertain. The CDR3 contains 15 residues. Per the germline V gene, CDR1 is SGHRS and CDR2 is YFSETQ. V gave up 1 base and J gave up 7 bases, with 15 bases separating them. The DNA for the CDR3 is TGCGCCAGCAGCTTGCGGATAAACGAAGGGAATGAGCAGTTCTTC. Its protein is CASSLRINEGNEQFF.

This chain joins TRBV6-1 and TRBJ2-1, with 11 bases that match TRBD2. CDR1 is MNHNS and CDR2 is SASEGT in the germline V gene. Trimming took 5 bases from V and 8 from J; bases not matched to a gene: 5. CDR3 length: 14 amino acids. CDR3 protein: CASSLAGGPHEQFF. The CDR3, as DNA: TGTGCCAGCAGTTTAGCGGGGGGGCCCCATGAGCAGTTCTTC.

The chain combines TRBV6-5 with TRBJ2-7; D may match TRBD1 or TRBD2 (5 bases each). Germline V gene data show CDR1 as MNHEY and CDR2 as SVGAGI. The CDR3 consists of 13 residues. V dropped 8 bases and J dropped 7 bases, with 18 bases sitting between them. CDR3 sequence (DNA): TGTGCCAGCTTCCCAGGGCCTAGAGGGGAGCAGTACTTC. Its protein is CASFPGPRGEQYF.

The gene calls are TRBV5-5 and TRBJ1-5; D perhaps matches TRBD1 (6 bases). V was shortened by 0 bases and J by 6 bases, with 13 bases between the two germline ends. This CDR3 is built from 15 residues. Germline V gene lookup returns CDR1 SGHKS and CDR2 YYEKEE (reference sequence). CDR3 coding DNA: TGTGCCAGCAGCTTGGTTCCAGGGGACGGTCAGCCCCAGCATTTT. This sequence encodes CASSLVPGDGQPQHF.

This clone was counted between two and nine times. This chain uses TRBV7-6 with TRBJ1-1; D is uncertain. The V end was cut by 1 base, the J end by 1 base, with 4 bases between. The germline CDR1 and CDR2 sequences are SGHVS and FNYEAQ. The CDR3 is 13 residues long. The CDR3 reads CASSLGWNTEAFF. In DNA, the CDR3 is TGTGCCAGCAGCTTAGGTTGGAACACTGAAGCTTTCTTT.

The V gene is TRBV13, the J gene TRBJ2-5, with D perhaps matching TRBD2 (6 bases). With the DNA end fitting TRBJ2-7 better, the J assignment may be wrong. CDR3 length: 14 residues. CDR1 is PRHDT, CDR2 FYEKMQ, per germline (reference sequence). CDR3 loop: CASSLMGGTYEQYF. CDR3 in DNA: TGTGCCAGCAGCTTGATGGGGGGTACCTACGAGCAGTACTTC.

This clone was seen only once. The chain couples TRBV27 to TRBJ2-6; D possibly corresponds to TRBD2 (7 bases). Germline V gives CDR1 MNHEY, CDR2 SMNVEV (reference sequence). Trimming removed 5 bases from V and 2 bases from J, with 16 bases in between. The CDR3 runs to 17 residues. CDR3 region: CASSPRGRGAGANVLTF. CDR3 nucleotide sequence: TGTGCCAGCAGTCCCCGGGGGAGGGGGGCTGGGGCCAACGTCCTGACTTTC. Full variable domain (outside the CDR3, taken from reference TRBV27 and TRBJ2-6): EAQVTQNPRYLITVTGKKLTVTCSQNMNHEYMSWYRQDPGLGLRQIYYSMNVEVTDKGDVPEGYKVSRKEKRNFPLILESPSPNQTSLYFCASSPRGRGAGANVLTFGAGSRLTVL.

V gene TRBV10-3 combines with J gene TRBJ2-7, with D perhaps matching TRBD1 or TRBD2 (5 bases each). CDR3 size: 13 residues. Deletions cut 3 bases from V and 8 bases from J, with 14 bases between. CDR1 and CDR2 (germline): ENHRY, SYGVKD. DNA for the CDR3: TGTGCCATCAGTGACCGTACCGGGACCAAGCAGTACTTC. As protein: CAISDRTGTKQYF.